What follows are 30 T cell receptor beta chains derived from one specimen sequenced in a study of T cells in Graves' hyperthyroidism and ophthalmopathy. Amplification yielded TCR beta CDR3 regions, with RNA transcripts as the source. Researchers ran a first-round RT-PCR on the TCR CDR3 using the HTBI primer set. TCRdb re-called the multiplex PCR reads with MiXCR, one entry per CDR3 protein. Of 250,000 to 300,000 distinct CDR3 sequences listed, about 14% were seen once; the top ten hold almost 8%. Sequencing input: blood. These TCRs come from a woman in her thirties with Graves' hyperthyroidism that later progressed to Graves' ophthalmopathy.

This clonotype was recorded many times. The rearrangement joins TRBV12-3 or TRBV12-4 to TRBJ2-5; 10 bases agree with TRBD1. CDR3 size: 12 residues. V gave up 5 bases and J gave up 13 bases; unmatched junction bases: 7. CDR3 residues: CASSQGQGIRYF. CDR3 coding DNA: TGTGCCAGCAGTCAGGGACAGGGGATAAGGTACTTC.

This clonotype was picked up many times. This chain uses TRBV2 with TRBJ1-5; D remains ambiguous. Trimming shortened V by 3 bases and J by 2 bases, and 14 bases separated the two germline ends. CDR3 length equals 16 residues. Germline V lookup: CDR1 SNHLY, CDR2 FYNNEI. The CDR3 sequence: CASSDGPLMGNQPQHF. The DNA for the CDR3 is TGTGCCAGCAGTGATGGTCCCTTGATGGGCAATCAGCCCCAGCATTTT.

This clonotype was counted ten times or more. The chain combines TRBV18 with TRBJ1-5, with D perhaps TRBD1 (6 bases). CDR3 length: 13 amino acids. The V end lost 7 bases, the J end lost 3 bases, and 10 bases lay between the germline ends. The germline CDR1 and CDR2 sequences are KGHSH and LQKENI. This chain's CDR3 is CASCRDNNQPQHF. As DNA, the CDR3 is TGTGCCAGCTGCCGGGACAACAATCAGCCCCAGCATTTT.

The chain couples TRBV7-2 to TRBJ2-1; D gene uncertain. Germline CDR1 reads SGHTA; CDR2 reads FQGNSA. The CDR3 is made up of 15 amino acids. Trimming shortened V by 0 bases and J by 4 bases, and 10 bases separated the two germline ends. The CDR3 region is CASSLALGRYNEQFF. Written as DNA, the CDR3 is TGTGCCAGCAGCTTAGCCCTAGGACGGTACAATGAGCAGTTCTTC.

This clonotype was counted at least ten times. V and J are TRBV28 and TRBJ2-7; D possibly uses TRBD1 or TRBD2 (5 bases each). Trimming stripped 3 bases from V and 1 base from J, with 10 bases between. Germline V gene lookup returns CDR1 MDHEN and CDR2 SYDVKM. CDR3 length: 14 residues. The CDR3 bases are TGTGCCAGCAGTTTCGCAGGGAGTTCCTACGAGCAGTACTTC. It is translated as CASSFAGSSYEQYF. Combining the CDR3 with reference TRBV28 and TRBJ2-7 gives the whole variable domain DVKVTQSSRYLVKRTGEKVFLECVQDMDHENMFWYRQDPGLGLRLIYFSYDVKMKEKGDIPEGYSVSREKKERFSLILESASTNQTSMYLCASSFAGSSYEQYFGPGTRLTVT.

This clonotype was detected ten times or more. A much more abundant neighbour one base away suggests this may be a read error. The rearrangement uses TRBV6-1 and TRBJ2-7; TRBD1 matches at 8 bases. This CDR3 is 16 amino acids long. CDR1 and CDR2 (germline): MNHNS, SASEGT. Trimming at V came to 6 bases and at J to 3 bases, leaving 13 bases not matched to a gene. CDR3 sequence (DNA): TGTGCCAGCAGAGCGAGGCCACAGGGGGTTCTCTACGAGCAGTACTTC. Translation: CASRARPQGVLYEQYF.

This clonotype was detected ten times or more. This chain joins TRBV12-3 or TRBV12-4 and TRBJ2-1; tentatively, D is TRBD1 or TRBD2 (5 bases each). The V end lost 6 bases, the J end lost 0 bases, and 12 bases lay between the germline ends. The CDR3 consists of 15 residues. CDR3 bases: TGTGCCAGCAGGGACACTAGGAGCTCCTACAATGAGCAGTTCTTC. Its translation: CASRDTRSSYNEQFF.

This clonotype was detected only a few times. This rearrangement joins TRBV7-6 to TRBJ2-2; D gene ambiguous. The germline CDR1 and CDR2 sequences are SGHVS and FNYEAQ. CDR3 length: 12 residues. V lost 5 bases to trimming and J lost 7 bases, with 8 bases between them. The CDR3 loop reads CASSPTYGELFF. DNA of the CDR3: TGTGCCAGCAGCCCGACTTACGGGGAGCTGTTTTTT.

This clonotype was counted ten times or more. This rearrangement joins TRBV7-2 to TRBJ2-7; 10 bases fit TRBD2. Germline CDR1 and CDR2: SGHTA and FQGNSA. The CDR3 is 15 amino acids. V lost 1 base to trimming and J lost 4 bases; unmatched junction nucleotides: 4. The CDR3 nucleotides are TGTGCCAGCAGCTTAGTATCTAGCGGGAGTTACGAGCAGTACTTC. Its translation: CASSLVSSGSYEQYF.

In this sample, this clonotype turned up a few times. This sequence joins TRBV4-2 and TRBJ2-5, with 14 bases aligning to TRBD2. J was trimmed by 5 bases and V by 5 bases; bases with no gene match: 10. Looked up from germline, CDR1 is LGHNA and CDR2 is YNFKEQ. This CDR3 region has 17 residues. The CDR3 DNA is TGTGCCAGCAGCGAACGGGGACTAGCGGGAGCCGGCGAGACCCAGTACTTC. Its protein product is CASSERGLAGAGETQYF.

Of note for this clonotype: At one of its ends the junction is not consistent with the germline gene, which may arise from a read error. The V gene is TRBV19, the J gene TRBJ2-1; D gene uncertain. This CDR3 has 13 amino acids. The V gene's germline CDR1 is LNHDA and CDR2 SQIVND (reference sequence). The CDR3 loop reads CASSIGGYNGQFF. The CDR3 bases are TGTGCCAGTAGTATAGGCGGCTACAATGGGCAGTTCTTC.

The gene calls are TRBV24-1 and TRBJ2-1; 8 bases line up with TRBD1. V was pared by 3 bases and J by 4 bases, with 13 bases of the junction left unmatched. The CDR3 totals 18 residues. CDR1 KGHDR and CDR2 SFDVKD come from the germline V gene. The CDR3 nucleotides read TGTGCCACCAGTGATAGACAGGGGAAGGTAGGGTCTTACAATGAGCAGTTCTTC. Amino acid sequence: CATSDRQGKVGSYNEQFF.

A remark on this clonotype: A read error may explain this, as a much larger clone is one base away. The chain recombines TRBV10-3 with TRBJ2-1; 7 bases map to TRBD1. The CDR3 covers 13 residues. Germline CDR1 and CDR2: ENHRY and SYGVKD. With V trimmed by 5 bases and J by 10 bases, 8 bases remained unmatched. Written as DNA, the CDR3 is TGTGCCATCAGTCCCCCGACAGGGTTGGAGCAGTTCTTC. It yields the protein CAISPPTGLEQFF.

This clonotype showed up many times. This chain joins TRBV28 and TRBJ2-7, with 7 bases matching TRBD2. Germline V gene data show CDR1 as MDHEN and CDR2 as SYDVKM. The CDR3 runs 15 residues. The V gene end was trimmed by 2 bases and the J gene end by 2 bases; junction bases not matched to a gene: 6. CDR3: CASSLTASGAYEQYF. CDR3 nucleotide sequence: TGTGCCAGCAGTTTAACGGCTAGCGGAGCCTACGAGCAGTACTTC.

Points on this clonotype: A much larger clone differs from this one at a single base, so this may be a read error. The chain employs TRBV27 and TRBJ2-3; 7 bases map to TRBD2. The CDR3 contains 17 residues. V shed 0 bases and J 4 bases; nucleotides not matched to a gene: 10. Germline-derived CDR1 and CDR2 are MNHEY and SMNVEV (reference sequence). The CDR3 spells CASSLSRSGAVADTQYF. In DNA, the CDR3 is TGTGCCAGCAGTTTATCTCGCAGCGGGGCGGTGGCAGATACGCAGTATTTT.

This clonotype has at least ten counts. The genes are TRBV7-3 and TRBJ2-5; 10 bases map to TRBD1. V shed 3 bases and J 5 bases; nucleotides not matched to a gene: 3. The CDR3 totals 14 residues. From germline, CDR1 is SGHTA and CDR2 FQGTGA. CDR3 region: CASSLTGGWETQYF. CDR3 DNA: TGTGCCAGCAGCTTGACAGGGGGCTGGGAGACCCAGTACTTC.

This clonotype was counted many times. The chain recombines TRBV27 with TRBJ2-2, with 9 bases that match TRBD2. The CDR3 is made up of 16 amino acids. From germline, CDR1 is MNHEY and CDR2 SMNVEV (reference sequence). J lost 5 bases, V lost 10 bases, and 14 bases had no gene match. The CDR3 nucleotides are TGTGCCACCCGAGAGGGGGCGGGAGGGTTTACCGGGGAGCTGTTTTTT. This codes for CATREGAGGFTGELFF.

This clonotype has ten or more counts. The V call is TRBV11-2, the J call TRBJ2-1; TRBD1 is a possible D gene (7 bases). The CDR3 length is 15 residues. V was pared by 1 base and J by 10 bases, with 17 bases between. Germline V gene lookup returns CDR1 SGHAT and CDR2 FQNNGV. CDR3 sequence reads: CASSLATGARGEQFF. The CDR3 nucleotides are TGTGCCAGCAGCTTAGCTACAGGGGCCCGGGGGGAGCAGTTCTTC.

In its sample, this clonotype was seen many times. The rearrangement uses TRBV27 and TRBJ1-5; D uncertain. The CDR3 contains 13 residues. Germline CDR1 reads MNHEY; CDR2 reads SMNVEV (reference sequence). V was clipped by 5 bases and J by 7 bases, with 12 bases between them. Here the CDR3 reads CASSLAGGQPQHF. The CDR3 DNA reads as TGTGCCAGCAGTCTGGCAGGTGGCCAGCCCCAGCATTTT.

This clonotype was seen ten or more times. The chain links TRBV12-3 or TRBV12-4 to TRBJ2-5; maybe TRBD2 (6 bases). The CDR3 extends over 13 amino acids. Trimming shortened V by 3 bases and J by 5 bases, and 10 bases separated the two germline ends. The CDR3 coding sequence is TGTGCCAGCAGTTTTGGCGGGGAGGAGACCCAGTACTTC. Amino acids: CASSFGGEETQYF.

The chain recombines TRBV28 with TRBJ2-1, with 10 bases aligning to TRBD2. Looked up from germline, CDR1 is MDHEN and CDR2 is SYDVKM. CDR3 length: 16 residues. J was trimmed by 2 bases and V by 3 bases; bases with no gene match: 4. CDR3 sequence: CASSLLAGATYNEQFF. Written as DNA, the CDR3 is TGTGCCAGCAGTTTGCTAGCGGGAGCAACCTACAATGAGCAGTTCTTC.

The CDR3 loop is CATSTSGKGTDTQYF. In DNA form, the CDR3 reads TGTGCCACCAGCACTAGCGGGAAGGGCACAGATACGCAGTATTTT. This chain uses TRBV15 with TRBJ2-3, with TRBD2 identical over 9 bases. CDR1 and CDR2 from the germline V gene are LNHNV and YYDKDF (reference sequence). The CDR3 consists of 15 residues. V shed 4 bases and J 1 base; nucleotides not matched to a gene: 3.

This clonotype was picked up many times. This chain uses TRBV18 with TRBJ2-7; D is possibly TRBD1 or TRBD2 (7 bases each). The CDR3 length is 15 residues. Trimming removed 3 bases at V and 4 bases at J, with 16 bases between. Germline assignment: CDR1 KGHSH and CDR2 LQKENI. The CDR3 region is CASSPRQGGGYEQYF. The CDR3 DNA sequence: TGTGCCAGCTCACCCCGTCAGGGGGGAGGGTACGAGCAGTACTTC.

In its sample, this clonotype was seen once. This rearrangement joins TRBV7-2 to TRBJ2-3; D unresolved. Trimming shortened V by 5 bases and J by 3 bases, and 12 bases separated the two germline ends. Germline V gene sequence: CDR1 SGHTA, CDR2 FQGNSA. This CDR3 has 14 amino acids. The CDR3 protein is CASSPGRQTDTQYF. Here the CDR3 DNA reads TGTGCCAGCAGCCCCGGACGGCAAACAGATACGCAGTATTTT.

This clonotype was detected only a few times. This chain links TRBV27 with TRBJ2-2, with 7 bases that match TRBD1. This CDR3 spans 17 amino acids. The germline CDR1 and CDR2 sequences are MNHEY and SMNVEV (reference sequence). J lost 7 bases, V lost 5 bases, and 16 bases had no gene match. CDR3 nucleotide sequence: TGTGCCAGCAGTCGTGGGATGAGACAGGGTAGTGGCGGGGAGCTGTTTTTT. It is translated as CASSRGMRQGSGGELFF.

This clonotype occurred many times. This chain links TRBV7-2 with TRBJ1-5, with TRBD1 matching over 8 bases. After removal of 5 bases from V and 3 bases from J, the junction contained 6 bases not matched to a gene. CDR3 length: 15 residues. The germline CDR1 and CDR2 sequences are SGHTA and FQGNSA. This chain's CDR3 is CASSAGQGNNQPQHF. The CDR3 DNA reads as TGTGCCAGCAGCGCCGGACAGGGCAACAATCAGCCCCAGCATTTT.

This clonotype occurred many times. As DNA, the CDR3 is TGTGCCAGCAGCGTAGGACTAGACCCCTACGAGCAGTACTTC. This gives the protein CASSVGLDPYEQYF. The chain joins TRBV7-3 to TRBJ2-7, with 7 bases identical to TRBD2. This CDR3 comprises 14 residues. J was trimmed by 2 bases and V by 5 bases; bases with no gene match: 6. Germline V CDR1 and CDR2: SGHTA, FQGTGA.

There are many counts of this clonotype. CDR3 DNA: TGTGCCAGCAGCTTAGATTACTCGTTGAACACTGAAGCTTTCTTT. This encodes CASSLDYSLNTEAFF. The chain uses TRBV7-2 and TRBJ1-1, with D uncertain. The V and J ends lost 1 base and 0 bases respectively, with 9 bases between them. Germline CDR1 is SGHTA and CDR2 is FQGNSA. The CDR3 runs 15 residues.

This rearrangement joins TRBV10-2 to TRBJ2-7, with D perhaps TRBD1 (7 bases). CDR1 WSHSY and CDR2 SAAADI come from the germline V gene. The CDR3 contains 13 residues. V gave up 4 bases and J gave up 5 bases, with 12 bases separating them. The CDR3 nucleotides read TGCGCCAGCAGTGGGCAGGGGGGCCACGAGCAGTACTTC. It codes for CASSGQGGHEQYF.

This clonotype was seen repeatedly, ten times or more. The rearrangement links TRBV10-3 to TRBJ2-7; D is possibly TRBD1 or TRBD2 (5 bases each). The CDR3 extends over 12 amino acids. From germline, CDR1 is ENHRY and CDR2 SYGVKD. V shed 8 bases and J shed 1 base, with 9 bases lying between them. The CDR3 spells CAISRESYEQYF. The CDR3 region has the DNA TGTGCCATCTCCAGGGAGTCCTACGAGCAGTACTTC.